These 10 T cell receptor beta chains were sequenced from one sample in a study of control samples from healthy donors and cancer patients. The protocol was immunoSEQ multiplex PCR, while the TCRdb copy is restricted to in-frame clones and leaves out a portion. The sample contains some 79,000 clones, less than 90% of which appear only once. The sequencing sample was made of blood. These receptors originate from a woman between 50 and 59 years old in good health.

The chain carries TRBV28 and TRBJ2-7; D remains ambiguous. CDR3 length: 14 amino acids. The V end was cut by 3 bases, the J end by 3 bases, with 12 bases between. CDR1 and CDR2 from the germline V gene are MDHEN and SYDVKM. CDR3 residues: CASSLKILSYEQYF. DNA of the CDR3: TGTGCCAGCAGTTTGAAGATTCTAAGCTACGAGCAGTACTTC.

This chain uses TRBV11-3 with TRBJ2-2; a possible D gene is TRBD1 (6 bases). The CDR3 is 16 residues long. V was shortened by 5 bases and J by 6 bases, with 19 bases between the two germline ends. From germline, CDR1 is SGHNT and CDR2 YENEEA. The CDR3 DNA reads TGTGCCAGCAGCAGAACGGGAACAGGGCGGCCCGGGGAGCTGTTTTTT. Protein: CASSRTGTGRPGELFF. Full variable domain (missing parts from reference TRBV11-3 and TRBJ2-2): EAGVVQSPRYKIIEKKQPVAFWCNPISGHNTLYWYLQNLGQGPELLIRYENEEAVDDSQLPKDRFSAERLKGVDSTLKIQPAELGDSAVYLCASSRTGTGRPGELFFGEGSRLTVL.

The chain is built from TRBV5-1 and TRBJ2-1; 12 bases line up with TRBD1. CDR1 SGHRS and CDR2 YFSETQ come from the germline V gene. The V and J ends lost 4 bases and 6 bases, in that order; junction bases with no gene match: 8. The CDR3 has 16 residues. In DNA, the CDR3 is TGCGCCAGCAGCATCCGGGGACAGGGGGCGGTCAATGAGCAGTTCTTC. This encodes CASSIRGQGAVNEQFF. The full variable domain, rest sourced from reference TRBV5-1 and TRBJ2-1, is KAGVTQTPRYLIKTRGQQVTLSCSPISGHRSVSWYQQTPGQGLQFLFEYFSETQRNKGNFPGRFSGRQFSNSRSEMNVSTLELGDSALYLCASSIRGQGAVNEQFFGPGTRLTVL.

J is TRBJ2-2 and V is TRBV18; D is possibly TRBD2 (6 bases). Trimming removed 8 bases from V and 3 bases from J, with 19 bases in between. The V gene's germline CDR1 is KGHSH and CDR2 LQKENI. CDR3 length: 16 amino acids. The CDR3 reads CASARREGVDTGELFF. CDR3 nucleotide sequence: TGTGCCAGCGCCCGGCGGGAAGGGGTCGACACCGGGGAGCTGTTTTTT.

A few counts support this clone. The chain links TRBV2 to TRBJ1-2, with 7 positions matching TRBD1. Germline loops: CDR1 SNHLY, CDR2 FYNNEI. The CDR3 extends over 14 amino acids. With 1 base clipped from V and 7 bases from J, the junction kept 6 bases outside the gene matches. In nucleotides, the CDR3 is TGTGCCAGCAGTGAAGGGAGGGGGCGAGGTGGCTACACCTTC. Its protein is CASSEGRGRGGYTF.

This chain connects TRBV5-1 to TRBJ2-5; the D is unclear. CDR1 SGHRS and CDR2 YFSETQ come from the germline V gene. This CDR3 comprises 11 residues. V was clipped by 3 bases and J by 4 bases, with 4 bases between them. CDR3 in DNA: TGCGCCAGCAGCTATGGAGAGACCCAGTACTTC. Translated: CASSYGETQYF.

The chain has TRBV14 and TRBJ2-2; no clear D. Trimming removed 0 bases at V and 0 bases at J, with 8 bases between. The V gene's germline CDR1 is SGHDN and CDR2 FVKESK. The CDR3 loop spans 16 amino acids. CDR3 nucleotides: TGTGCCAGCAGCCAAGAGTTGGGCACGAACACCGGGGAGCTGTTTTTT. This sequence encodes CASSQELGTNTGELFF.

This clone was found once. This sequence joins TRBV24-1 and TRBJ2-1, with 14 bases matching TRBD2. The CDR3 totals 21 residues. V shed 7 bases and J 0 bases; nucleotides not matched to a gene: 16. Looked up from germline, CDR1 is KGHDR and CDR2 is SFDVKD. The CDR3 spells CATSTVGLAGAKGSSYNEQFF. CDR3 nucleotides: TGTGCCACCAGCACGGTGGGACTAGCGGGAGCAAAGGGTAGCTCCTACAATGAGCAGTTCTTC.

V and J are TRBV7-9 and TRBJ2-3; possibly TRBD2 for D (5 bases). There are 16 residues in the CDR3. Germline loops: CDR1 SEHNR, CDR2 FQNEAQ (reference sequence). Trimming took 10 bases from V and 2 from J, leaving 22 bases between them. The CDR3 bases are TGTGCCACCCTCCGGTTTGAAGGACTTCTCACAGATACGCAGTATTTT. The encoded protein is CATLRFEGLLTDTQYF.

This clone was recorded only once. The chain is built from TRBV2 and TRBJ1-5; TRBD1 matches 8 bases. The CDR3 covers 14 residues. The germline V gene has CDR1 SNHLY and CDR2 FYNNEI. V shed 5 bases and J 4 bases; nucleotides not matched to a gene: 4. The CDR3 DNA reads TGTGCCAGCAGTCAGGGGACAGGTAATCAGCCCCAGCATTTT. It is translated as CASSQGTGNQPQHF.